These T cell receptor beta chains were read from a single sample in a study of T cells in Graves' hyperthyroidism and ophthalmopathy. TCRdb called the multiplex PCR reads again in MiXCR, with one record for every CDR3 protein. This table holds some 250,000 distinct CDR3 sequences, roughly 15% found once. Sequencing used blood. The source of these receptors is a woman in her 50s with Graves' hyperthyroidism that later progressed to Graves' ophthalmopathy. The CDR3 runs from the conserved cysteine through the conserved F or W. A D gene is named only where the DNA matches it firmly. Where a row states a size, it is once, few, many or the class of an expanded clone; other rows omit it.

j_gene | abundance | d_gene | v_gene | CDR3nt | CDR3aa
TRBJ2-5 | many | . | TRBV20-1 | TGCAGTGCTAGGATACAGATCGAGACCCAGTACTTC | CSARIQIETQYF
TRBJ2-6 | . | . | TRBV9 | TGTGCCAGCAGCGTAGGTCCAGGGACAGGGGCCAACGTCCTGACTTTC | CASSVGPGTGANVLTF
TRBJ2-7 | many | . | TRBV12-3/TRBV12-4 | TGTGCCAGCAGTGTGGGACCGGGCTACGAGCAGTACTTC | CASSVGPGYEQYF
TRBJ2-7 | many | . | TRBV5-1 | TGCGCCAGCAGCCGTCTAGGAGCGGGCTTAGCCTACGAGCAGTACTTC | CASSRLGAGLAYEQYF
TRBJ2-2 | . | TRBD2 | TRBV7-7 | TGTGCTAGCAGCTCCGCCGGGGCGGGAGTCGCCGGGGAGCTGTTTTTT | CASSSAGAGVAGELFF
TRBJ1-6 | . | TRBD1 | TRBV28 | TGTGCCAGCGGGGCAGGGGGCAGAAATTCACCCCTCCACTTT | CASGAGGRNSPLHF
TRBJ2-7 | many | . | TRBV28 | TGTGCCACCAAAGGCACCTATAACTCCTACGAGCAGTACTTC | CATKGTYNSYEQYF
TRBJ2-1 | many | TRBD2 | TRBV6-5 | TGTGCCAGCAGTTACTCGGGACTAGCCGAAGCTTACAATGAGCAGTTCTTC | CASSYSGLAEAYNEQFF
TRBJ1-6 | . | . | TRBV20-1 | TGCAGTGCTACCGCGAAGAGGGTGGGGTCCTATAATTCACCCCTCCACTTT | CSATAKRVGSYNSPLHF
TRBJ1-1 | few | TRBD1 | TRBV11-3 | TGTGCCAGCAGCCCCCGGACAGGAGTGAACACTGAAGCTTTCTTT | CASSPRTGVNTEAFF
TRBJ1-1 | once | . | TRBV5-6 | TGTGCCAGCACAACGCCGGGGGAGGTGAACACTGAAGCTTTCTTT | CASTTPGEVNTEAFF
TRBJ2-2 | many | . | TRBV6-1 | TGTGCCAGCACCCCGGGGGGCACGAACACCGGGGAGCTGTTTTTT | CASTPGGTNTGELFF
TRBJ2-5 | many | TRBD1 | TRBV20-1 | TGCAGTGCTACCCACCCAGGGGGTCAAGAGACCCAGTACTTC | CSATHPGGQETQYF
TRBJ1-4 | few | . | TRBV5-1 | TGCGCCAGCAGCCCCTCGGGTGCAACTAATGAAAAACTGTTTTTT | CASSPSGATNEKLFF
TRBJ1-1 | many | . | TRBV28 | TGTGCCAGCAGTTTACGGGGGGGCACTGAAGCTTTCTTT | CASSLRGGTEAFF
TRBJ2-7 | . | TRBD2 | TRBV28 | TGTGCCAGCAGTTTTGCGGTTAGCGGGAGATACGAGCAGTACTTC | CASSFAVSGRYEQYF
TRBJ2-1 | . | . | TRBV20-1 | TGCAGTGCTAGGCTCAGGATCTTAGGCAATGAGCAGTTCTTC | CSARLRILGNEQFF
TRBJ2-1 | many | . | TRBV2 | TGTGCCAGCAATCGGGCTAGCAGGAGTCTTGGTGAGCAGTTCTTC | CASNRASRSLGEQFF
TRBJ1-4 | few | . | TRBV6-1 | TGTGCCAGCAGTGAAAGGGCCCGCGAAAAACTGTTTTTT | CASSERAREKLFF
TRBJ1-6 | few | . | TRBV28 | TGTGCCAGCAGCCCTGGGGGAGGCCTGAGAAATTCACCCCTCCACTTT | CASSPGGGLRNSPLHF
TRBJ1-6 | . | . | TRBV6-1 | TGTGCCAGCAGTCTAGGGAAGACACCCCTCCACTTT | CASSLGKTPLHF
TRBJ2-2 | many | . | TRBV5-1 | TGCGCCAGCAGCCCAGGGCCCCTCGAAACCTCCACCGGGGAGCTGTTTTTT | CASSPGPLETSTGELFF
TRBJ2-3 | many | TRBD2 | TRBV24-1 | TGTGCCACCAGTGATTTCCGGACTAGCGGGAGGGGAAATACGCAGTATTTT | CATSDFRTSGRGNTQYF
TRBJ1-2 | many | . | TRBV20-1 | TGCAGTGCTTTCCCTTGGGGGTTTAACTATGGCTACACCTTC | CSAFPWGFNYGYTF
TRBJ1-5 | . | TRBD1 | TRBV20-1 | TGCAGTGCTGGACAGGTGGATCAGCCCCAGCATTTT | CSAGQVDQPQHF
TRBJ2-3 | many | . | TRBV29-1 | TGCAGCGCAGTCGGATCGGGAGTCACAGATACGCAGTATTTT | CSAVGSGVTDTQYF
TRBJ2-1 | few | . | TRBV6-1 | TGTGCCAGCAGTCCCCTGGACCACACACTGAACAATGAGCAGTTCTTC | CASSPLDHTLNNEQFF
TRBJ1-5 | . | . | TRBV6-1 | TGTGCCAGCTTAGAGGGGTTGGGGCCCCAGCATTTT | CASLEGLGPQHF
TRBJ2-4 | . | . | TRBV19 | TGTGCCAGTAGTATACCGAGGGGTGGGACCAAAAACATTCAGTACTTC | CASSIPRGGTKNIQYF
TRBJ1-2 | many | . | TRBV3-1 | TGTGCCAGCAGCCCTCTGGGGGTCGGGAGGATTAACTATGGCTACACCTTC | CASSPLGVGRINYGYTF
TRBJ2-5 | many | . | TRBV7-9 | TGTGCCAGCAGCCCCGGACTCTTTCAAGAGACCCAGTACTTC | CASSPGLFQETQYF
TRBJ1-2 | many | . | TRBV28 | TGTGCCAGCGGGGGGGACCGCAACTATGGCTACACCTTC | CASGGDRNYGYTF
TRBJ1-1 | many | . | TRBV5-1 | TGCGCCAGCGGGGGCGGGGGTTGGTCTGAAGCTTTCTTT | CASGGGGWSEAFF
TRBJ2-4 | many | . | TRBV11-2 | TGTGCCAGCAGCTTAGCAGGCAGGGAGAGCATTCAGTACTTC | CASSLAGRESIQYF
TRBJ1-5 | . | . | TRBV4-1 | TGCGCCAGCAGCCGGACATACCTTAGCAATCAGCCCCAGCATTTT | CASSRTYLSNQPQHF
TRBJ2-1 | many | . | TRBV27 | TGTGCCAGCAGTCCCGGACGGACTCAGGAGCAGTTCTTC | CASSPGRTQEQFF
TRBJ2-2 | . | . | TRBV5-6 | TGTGCCAGCAGCTTGGTCCCCGTGAACACCGGGGAGCTGTTTTTT | CASSLVPVNTGELFF
TRBJ1-2 | few | . | TRBV19 | TGTGCCAGTAGTATAGGAGCAGGCCCCATGTCGGAAACCTTC | CASSIGAGPMSETF
TRBJ1-4 | . | . | TRBV28 | TGTGCCAGCAGTCCGGGGAGGGCAACTAATGAAAAACTGTTTTTT | CASSPGRATNEKLFF
TRBJ2-7 | . | . | TRBV27 | TGTGCCAGCAAAAAAGGCCGGGGGCCTTACGAGCAGTACTTC | CASKKGRGPYEQYF
TRBJ2-2 | many | . | TRBV20-1 | TGCAGTGCTAGCGGCCCTATGCGGGACCCAAACCGAGCGAGCACCGGGGAGCTGTTTTTT | CSASGPMRDPNRASTGELFF
TRBJ1-1 | many | TRBD1 | TRBV5-1 | TGCGCCAGCAGCTCGGGACAGGGAGGAGATGAAGCTTTCTTT | CASSSGQGGDEAFF
TRBJ2-7 | many | TRBD1 | TRBV5-1 | TGCGCCAGCAGCCTAGGACAGGGACCCTACGAGCAGTACTTC | CASSLGQGPYEQYF
TRBJ2-5 | . | TRBD2 | TRBV6-4 | TGTGCCAGCACTATCCGGGACAGAAGGACTAGCGGGAGGGTACAAGAGACCCAGTACTTC | CASTIRDRRTSGRVQETQYF
TRBJ1-2 | many | . | TRBV29-1 | TGCAGCGTTGGGGGGGGGGAGAGCGGCTACACCTTC | CSVGGGESGYTF
TRBJ1-1 | many | . | TRBV18 | TGTGCCAGCTCACCACCTGGCAGGGACGGCACTGAAGCTTTCTTT | CASSPPGRDGTEAFF
TRBJ2-7 | many | TRBD2 | TRBV3-1 | TGTGCCAGCAGCCAAGTGGGTGGGACTAGCCAATCAAGCTCCTACGAGCAGTACTTC | CASSQVGGTSQSSSYEQYF
TRBJ1-1 | many | . | TRBV6-1 | TGTGCCAGCAGTACAGCCCGGGGGAACACTGAAGCTTTCTTT | CASSTARGNTEAFF
TRBJ2-3 | many | . | TRBV7-3 | TGTGCCAGCAGCTTAGCGGCTAACACAGATACGCAGTATTTT | CASSLAANTDTQYF
TRBJ2-7 | many | . | TRBV5-1 | TGCGCCAGCAGCGGGGGGTCCCCCTACGAGCAGTACTTC | CASSGGSPYEQYF
TRBJ1-5 | few | . | TRBV28 | TGTGCCAGCAGTTTTGCAGGGGTGGGCAATCAGCCCCAGCATTTT | CASSFAGVGNQPQHF
TRBJ2-1 | many | TRBD1 | TRBV3-1 | TGTGCCAGCACGCGCGGGACAGGGGGAAACAATGAGCAGTTCTTC | CASTRGTGGNNEQFF
TRBJ2-7 | many | . | TRBV27 | TGTGCCAGCGGAGACTATTCTAGCGTAGTCGAGCAGTACTTC | CASGDYSSVVEQYF
TRBJ2-7 | many | TRBD2 | TRBV6-1 | TGTGCCAGCAGTTTGCTAGCGGGAGGGCTGAGGGAGCAGTACTTC | CASSLLAGGLREQYF
TRBJ2-4 | . | . | TRBV9 | TGTGCCAGCAGCGTAGAGAGCGGAGCTAACATTCAGTACTTC | CASSVESGANIQYF
TRBJ2-1 | many | TRBD1 | TRBV20-1 | TGCAGTGCTCCGGACAGGGTAGGCTACAATGAGCAGTTCTTC | CSAPDRVGYNEQFF
TRBJ2-7 | few | . | TRBV19 | TGTGCCAGTAGGGGGGACCGTCCCTACGAGCAGTACTTC | CASRGDRPYEQYF
TRBJ2-1 | many | . | TRBV18 | TGTGCCAGCTGCCTTTCCTCAAACCCGAATGAGCAGTTCTTC | CASCLSSNPNEQFF
TRBJ2-2 | . | . | TRBV9 | TGTGCCAGCAGCCCCGGACTGCTGAACACCGGGGTGCTGTTTTTT | CASSPGLLNTGVLFF